This TCR beta chain was identified during a study of T cell repertoires in cytomegalovirus infection. Notes on the study in general: The study identified carriers of CMV plus the relevant HLA from cumulative public TCR beta family frequency.

This clonotype was recorded a few times. Its matching antigen is unknown. CDR1 and CDR2 from the germline V gene are SEHNR and FQNEAQ (reference sequence). There are 14 residues in the CDR3. V trimming: 5 bases; J trimming: 5 bases; junction bases outside the gene matches: 4. TCRdb re-called the reads through MiXCR, storing one row per CDR3 protein. The table records 170,000 or so distinct CDR3 sequences, approximately 18% of them present only once. This TCR was recovered from a human donor in good health (CMV status not recorded). Some clones in this sample may be carry-over from other donors' samples. This chain uses TRBV7-9 with TRBJ1-1; TRBD1 agrees at 11 bases. What was sequenced was CD8+ T cells from PBMCs. Written as DNA, the CDR3 is TGTGCCAGCAGCGCCCGGGACAGGGGGACTGAAGCTTTCTTT. Its protein product is CASSARDRGTEAFF.